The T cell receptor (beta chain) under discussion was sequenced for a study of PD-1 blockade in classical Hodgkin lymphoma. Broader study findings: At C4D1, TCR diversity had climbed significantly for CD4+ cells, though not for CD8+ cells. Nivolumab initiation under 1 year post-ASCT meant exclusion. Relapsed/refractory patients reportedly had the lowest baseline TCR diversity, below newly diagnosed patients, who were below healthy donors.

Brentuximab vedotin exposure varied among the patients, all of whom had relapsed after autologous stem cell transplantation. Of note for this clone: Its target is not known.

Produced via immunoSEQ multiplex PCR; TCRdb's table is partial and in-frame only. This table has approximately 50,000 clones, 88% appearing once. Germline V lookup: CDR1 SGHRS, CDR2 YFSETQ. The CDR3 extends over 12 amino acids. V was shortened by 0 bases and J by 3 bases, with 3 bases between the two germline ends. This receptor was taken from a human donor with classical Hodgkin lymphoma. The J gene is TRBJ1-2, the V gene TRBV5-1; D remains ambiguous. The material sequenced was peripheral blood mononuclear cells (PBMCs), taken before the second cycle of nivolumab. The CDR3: CASSLEYYGYTF. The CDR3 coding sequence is TGCGCCAGCAGCTTGGAATACTATGGCTACACCTTC.